This passage covers 5 T cell receptor beta chains from one sample sequenced in a study of blood T cell repertoires in COVID-19. Profiled with immunoSEQ multiplex PCR; TCRdb holds only in-frame clones, not every one. This sample has more than 40,000 clones, with approximately 86% found just once. The sequenced material came from peripheral blood. Receptor source: a man aged 55 to 69 with active or convalescent COVID-19.

The chain combines TRBV29-1 with TRBJ1-1; D unclear. The CDR3 extends over 12 amino acids. The ends were cut back, 3 bases at V and 1 base at J, with 6 bases in the middle. Looked up from germline, CDR1 is SQVTM and CDR2 is ANQGSEA. CDR3 sequence: CSVEEANTEAFF. CDR3 nucleotides: TGCAGCGTTGAGGAGGCGAACACTGAAGCTTTCTTT.

This chain uses TRBV20-1 with TRBJ1-1, with D possibly matching TRBD1 (5 bases). The CDR3 extends over 11 amino acids. CDR1 is DFQATT and CDR2 is SNEGSKA in the germline V gene (reference sequence). CDR3 nucleotides: TGCAGGACAGTGAGGAACACTGAAGCTTTCTTT. As protein: CRTVRNTEAFF.

The chain uses TRBV19 and TRBJ1-5; D is possibly TRBD1 (6 bases). There are 15 residues in the CDR3. From germline, CDR1 is LNHDA and CDR2 SQIVND (reference sequence). Trimming left V 7 bases short and J 4 bases short, with 17 bases between. The CDR3 region is CASTPTTGVNQPQHF. In DNA, the CDR3 is TGTGCCAGTACTCCTACGACAGGAGTGAATCAGCCCCAGCATTTT.

The chain employs TRBV2 and TRBJ1-1, with D uncertain. From germline, CDR1 is SNHLY and CDR2 FYNNEI. The V end lost 6 bases, the J end lost 5 bases, and 19 bases lay between the germline ends. This CDR3 is built from 15 residues. The CDR3: CASRKESGSGTEAFF. For the CDR3, the DNA is TGTGCCAGCAGGAAAGAGAGCGGTAGCGGGACTGAAGCTTTCTTT.

This sequence joins TRBV5-8 and TRBJ1-6, with a possible D match to TRBD1 (5 bases). The germline CDR1 and CDR2 sequences are SGHTS and YDEGEE. The CDR3 is made up of 14 amino acids. V lost 4 bases and J 7 bases, leaving 12 bases between the germline ends. CDR3 nucleotides: TGTGCCAGCAGCCGCAGGGAACTAAATTCACCCCTCCACTTT. Its protein is CASSRRELNSPLHF.